This T cell receptor (beta chain) was recorded in a study of cytomegalovirus exposure and HLA in healthy donors. On the study more broadly: From HLA-typed donors, an early data release held approximately 85 million unique TCRs. Study outcomes and limitations: Earlier analysis yielded a pattern in which most TCR beta V segments were productive about 87% or about 30% of the time.

Primers: 60 Vbeta forward and 13 Jbeta reverse. The protocol was immunoSEQ multiplex PCR, while the TCRdb copy is restricted to in-frame clones and leaves out a portion. This table has about 160,000 clones, 80% to 90% appearing once. Concerning this clone: What it binds is not known.

This TCR was recovered from a man aged 50-60 years in good health and CMV-seropositive. Sequences were obtained from PBMCs.

CDR3 in DNA: TGTGCCAGCAGCTTAGCGGATACGGGATTTACCCACGAGCAGTACGTC. This codes for CASSLADTGFTHEQYV. The chain joins TRBV7-8 to TRBJ2-7; the D gene is possibly TRBD2 (5 bases). The V and J ends lost 0 bases and 5 bases respectively, with 17 bases between them. Germline V lookup: CDR1 SGHVS, CDR2 FQNEAQ. This CDR3 has 16 amino acids.